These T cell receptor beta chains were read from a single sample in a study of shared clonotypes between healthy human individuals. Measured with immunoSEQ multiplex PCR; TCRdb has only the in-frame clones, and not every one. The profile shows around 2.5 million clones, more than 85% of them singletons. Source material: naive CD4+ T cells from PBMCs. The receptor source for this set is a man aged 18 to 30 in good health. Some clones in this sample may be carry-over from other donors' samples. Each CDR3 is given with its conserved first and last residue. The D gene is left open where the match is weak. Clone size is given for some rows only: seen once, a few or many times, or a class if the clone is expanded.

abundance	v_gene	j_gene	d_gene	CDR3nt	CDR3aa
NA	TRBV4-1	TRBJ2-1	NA	TGCGCCAGCAGCCGTTATAGCGCCATTAAGCAGTTCTTC	CASSRYSAIKQFF
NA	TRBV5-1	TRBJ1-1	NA	TGCGCCAGCACCCTCGGGGATGCGGACACTGAAGCTTTCTTT	CASTLGDADTEAFF
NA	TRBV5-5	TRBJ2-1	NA	TGTGCCAGCAGCTTGGTAGCGACCTACAATGAGCAGTTCTTC	CASSLVATYNEQFF
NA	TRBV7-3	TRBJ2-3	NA	TGTGCCAGCAGCTCCCTGGAGGGAGGCACAGATACGCAGTATTTT	CASSSLEGGTDTQYF
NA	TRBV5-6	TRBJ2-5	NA	TGTGCCAGCAGCCGGACAGCCGCGTATGAGCAGTACTTC	CASSRTAAYEQYF
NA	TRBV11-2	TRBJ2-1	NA	TGTGCCAGCAGCTTAAGAAATCCGGGAGCGGACAATGAGCAGTTCTTC	CASSLRNPGADNEQFF
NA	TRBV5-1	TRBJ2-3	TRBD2	TGCGCCAGCAGCTTGGGACTAGCGGCCACAGATACGCAGTATTTT	CASSLGLAATDTQYF
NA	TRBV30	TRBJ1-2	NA	TGTGCCTGGAGTGGCGAAACTAACTATGGCTACACCTTC	CAWSGETNYGYTF
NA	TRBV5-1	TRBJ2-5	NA	TGCGCCAGCAGCTTGGACGGTACCTCCGAGACCCAGTACTTC	CASSLDGTSETQYF
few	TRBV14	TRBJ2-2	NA	TGTGCCAGCAGCCCCTTAGGAATGAACACCGGGGAGCTGTTTTTT	CASSPLGMNTGELFF
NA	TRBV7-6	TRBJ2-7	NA	TGTGCCAGCAGCTTAGGAGGGGGTGGATACGAGCAGTACTTC	CASSLGGGGYEQYF
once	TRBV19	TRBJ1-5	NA	TGTGCCAGTAGTCTCGAGCCGGGACCACAACGTCAGCCCCAGCATTTT	CASSLEPGPQRQPQHF
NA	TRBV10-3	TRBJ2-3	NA	TGTGCCATCAGTGTCCCAGGCCCTAGCACAGATACGCAGTATTTT	CAISVPGPSTDTQYF
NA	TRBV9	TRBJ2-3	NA	TGTGCCAGCAGCGTGAGGGGAGACAGATTATCCACAGATACGCAGTATTTT	CASSVRGDRLSTDTQYF
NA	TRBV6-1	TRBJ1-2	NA	TGTGCCGTTACCGCGGACAGAAGCTTCTATGGCTACACCTTC	CAVTADRSFYGYTF
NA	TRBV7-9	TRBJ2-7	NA	TGTGCCAGCAGCTTAGCCGGGGTGACCTACGAGCAGTACTTC	CASSLAGVTYEQYF
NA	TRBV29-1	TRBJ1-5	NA	TGCAGCGTGTCTCCTTCTGGCAGCAATCAGCCCCAGCATTTT	CSVSPSGSNQPQHF
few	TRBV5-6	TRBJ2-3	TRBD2	TGTGCCAGCAGCTCCAGACTAGCGGGCGTCACGAGAGATACGCAGTATTTT	CASSSRLAGVTRDTQYF
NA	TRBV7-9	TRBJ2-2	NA	TGTGCCAGCACCCGTAGGGGGATCGGATCCGGGGAGCTGTTTTTT	CASTRRGIGSGELFF
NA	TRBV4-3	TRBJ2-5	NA	TGCGCCAGCAGCCAAGGACCGCGAGAGACCCAGTACTTC	CASSQGPRETQYF
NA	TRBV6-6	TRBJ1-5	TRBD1	TGTGCCAGCAGAAGGACAGGAGATCAGCCCCAGCATTTT	CASRRTGDQPQHF
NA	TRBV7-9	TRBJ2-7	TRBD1	TGTGCCAGCAGCTTACCGGGACAGGGGGTTTACGAGCAGTACTTC	CASSLPGQGVYEQYF
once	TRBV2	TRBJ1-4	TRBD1	TGTGCCAGCAGTGAAGTCCAGGGGGTTACTAATGAAAAACTGTTTTTT	CASSEVQGVTNEKLFF
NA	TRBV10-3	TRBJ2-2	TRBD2	TGTGCCATCAGTGAGTCGAGCGGGAGGGTTGCCGGGGAGCTGTTTTTT	CAISESSGRVAGELFF
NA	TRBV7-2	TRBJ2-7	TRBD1	TGTGCCAGCAGCTTAAGATCTGGCCAGGGGACAGGCGAGCAGTACTTC	CASSLRSGQGTGEQYF
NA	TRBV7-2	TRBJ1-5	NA	TGTGCCAGCAGCTTAGTGAACCGCTATCAGCCCCAGCATTTT	CASSLVNRYQPQHF
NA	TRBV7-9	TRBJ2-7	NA	TGTGCCAGCAGCTTAACGGGGGCGGGAGAGCAGTACTTC	CASSLTGAGEQYF
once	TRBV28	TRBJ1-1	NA	TGTGCCAGCAGTTCCGGCAGGAGGAACACTGAAGCTTTCTTT	CASSSGRRNTEAFF
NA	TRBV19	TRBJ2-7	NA	TGTGCCAGTAGTATAGTGGGGGGCGGATCCTACGAGCAGTACTTC	CASSIVGGGSYEQYF
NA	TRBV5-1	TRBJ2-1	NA	TGCGCCAGCAGCACGGAAAACGCCAGGGAGTCAGAGCAGTTCTTC	CASSTENARESEQFF
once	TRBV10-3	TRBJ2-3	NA	TGTGCCATCAGTGAGTTTCACGACCGAACAGGGACTAGCACAGATACGCAGTATTTT	CAISEFHDRTGTSTDTQYF
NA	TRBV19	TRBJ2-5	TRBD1	TGTGCCAGTAGTATATTAGTAGGACAGGGGGCAGAGACCCAGTACTTC	CASSILVGQGAETQYF
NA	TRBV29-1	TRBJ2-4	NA	TGCAGCGGCGCGTTGAGGGGAGCCGGAAACATTCAGTACTTC	CSGALRGAGNIQYF
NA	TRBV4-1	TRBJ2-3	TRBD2	TGCGCCAGCAGCCTGCGACTAGCGGGGGTTCCTAGCACAGATACGCAGTATTTT	CASSLRLAGVPSTDTQYF
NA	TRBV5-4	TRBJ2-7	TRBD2	TGTGCCAGCAGCCCCGGGACTAGCGGCACCTACGAGCAGTACTTC	CASSPGTSGTYEQYF
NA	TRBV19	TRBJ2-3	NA	TGTGCCAGTAGTATAGGTCCAACTAGCACGCGGTATTTT	CASSIGPTSTRYF
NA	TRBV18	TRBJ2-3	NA	TGTGCCACCCACATTTCGGGCGGGGCCACAGATACGCAGTATTTT	CATHISGGATDTQYF
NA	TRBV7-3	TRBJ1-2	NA	TGTGCCAGCAGCCTAGCTGCCGCAGGTGGCTACACCTTC	CASSLAAAGGYTF
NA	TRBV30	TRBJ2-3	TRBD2	TGTGCCTGGAGTCCAGCGGGAGCGGCAGATACGCAGTATTTT	CAWSPAGAADTQYF
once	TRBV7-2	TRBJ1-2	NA	TGTGCCAGCAGCCCCGCCCCGGAGGGGGGGCTCAACTATGGCTACACCTTC	CASSPAPEGGLNYGYTF
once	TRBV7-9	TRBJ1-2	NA	TGTGCCAGCAGCTTGTGGGCCGGCGGCAACTATGGCTACACCTTC	CASSLWAGGNYGYTF
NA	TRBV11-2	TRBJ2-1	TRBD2	TGTGCCAGCAGCTCCACTAGCGGGAGGGTGGGTGAGCAGTTCTTC	CASSSTSGRVGEQFF
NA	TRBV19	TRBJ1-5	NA	TGTGCCAGTAGTATACAGTCAAGCAATCAGCCCCAGCATTTT	CASSIQSSNQPQHF
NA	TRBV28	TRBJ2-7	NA	TGTGCCAGCAGTTCTACTTACGAGCAGTACTTC	CASSSTYEQYF
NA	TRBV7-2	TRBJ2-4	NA	TGTGCCAGCAGCTTAGGGCAGGGTTTGGACATTCAGTACTTC	CASSLGQGLDIQYF
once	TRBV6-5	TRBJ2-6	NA	TGTGCCAGCTCTTGGGACTCTGGGGCCAACGTCCTGACTTTC	CASSWDSGANVLTF
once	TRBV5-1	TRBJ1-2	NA	TGCGCCAGCAGCTTGTCAGGGGAAGTTGGCTACACCTTC	CASSLSGEVGYTF
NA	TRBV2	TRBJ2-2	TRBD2	TGTGCCAGCAGTGACCGGACTAGCGGGTATAGCGGGGAGCTGTTTTTT	CASSDRTSGYSGELFF
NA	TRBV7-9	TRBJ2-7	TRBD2	TGTGCCAGCACCATAGCGGGAGGTTCCTACGAGCAGTACTTC	CASTIAGGSYEQYF
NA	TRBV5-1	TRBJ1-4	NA	TGCGCCAGCAGCCAAGGGTACATGGGCCGTGAAAAACTGTTTTTT	CASSQGYMGREKLFF
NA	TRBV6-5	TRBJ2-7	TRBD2	TGTGCCACCCAGCGGGAGTCAACCTACGAGCAGTACTTC	CATQRESTYEQYF
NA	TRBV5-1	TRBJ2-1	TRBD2	TGCGCCAGCAGCTTGGCCACAGGGACTAGGTCGGGTGAGCAGTTCTTC	CASSLATGTRSGEQFF
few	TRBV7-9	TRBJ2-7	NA	TGTGCCAGCAGCAAGTTGCTACCCGGACAGACGGGAGAGCAGTACTTC	CASSKLLPGQTGEQYF
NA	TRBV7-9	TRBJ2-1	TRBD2	TGTGCCAGCAGCTTAGCGACTAGCGGGAGCTCCTACAATGAGCAGTTCTTC	CASSLATSGSSYNEQFF
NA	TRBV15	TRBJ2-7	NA	TGTGCCACCAGCAGAGAGGGGGGGCCCTACGAGCAGTACTTC	CATSREGGPYEQYF
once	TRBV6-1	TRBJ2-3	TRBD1	TGTGCCAGCAGTAGGGGGCAGACCCTAGATACGCAGTATTTT	CASSRGQTLDTQYF
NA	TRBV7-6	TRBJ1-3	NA	TGTGCCAGCAGCTTAAACAGGGAAGGAGGCGGAAACACCATATATTTT	CASSLNREGGGNTIYF
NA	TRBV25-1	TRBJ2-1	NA	TGTGCCAGCAGTGAATATTGGCCTCTGGATAGCTCCTACAATGAGCAGTTCTTC	CASSEYWPLDSSYNEQFF
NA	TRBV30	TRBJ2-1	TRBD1	TGTGCAGTCAGCCAGGGGGCGCGTAGTGAGCAGTTCTTC	CAVSQGARSEQFF
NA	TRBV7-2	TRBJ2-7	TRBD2	TGTGCCAGCAGCTTACTAGCGGGAGCACGTGAGCAGTACTTC	CASSLLAGAREQYF